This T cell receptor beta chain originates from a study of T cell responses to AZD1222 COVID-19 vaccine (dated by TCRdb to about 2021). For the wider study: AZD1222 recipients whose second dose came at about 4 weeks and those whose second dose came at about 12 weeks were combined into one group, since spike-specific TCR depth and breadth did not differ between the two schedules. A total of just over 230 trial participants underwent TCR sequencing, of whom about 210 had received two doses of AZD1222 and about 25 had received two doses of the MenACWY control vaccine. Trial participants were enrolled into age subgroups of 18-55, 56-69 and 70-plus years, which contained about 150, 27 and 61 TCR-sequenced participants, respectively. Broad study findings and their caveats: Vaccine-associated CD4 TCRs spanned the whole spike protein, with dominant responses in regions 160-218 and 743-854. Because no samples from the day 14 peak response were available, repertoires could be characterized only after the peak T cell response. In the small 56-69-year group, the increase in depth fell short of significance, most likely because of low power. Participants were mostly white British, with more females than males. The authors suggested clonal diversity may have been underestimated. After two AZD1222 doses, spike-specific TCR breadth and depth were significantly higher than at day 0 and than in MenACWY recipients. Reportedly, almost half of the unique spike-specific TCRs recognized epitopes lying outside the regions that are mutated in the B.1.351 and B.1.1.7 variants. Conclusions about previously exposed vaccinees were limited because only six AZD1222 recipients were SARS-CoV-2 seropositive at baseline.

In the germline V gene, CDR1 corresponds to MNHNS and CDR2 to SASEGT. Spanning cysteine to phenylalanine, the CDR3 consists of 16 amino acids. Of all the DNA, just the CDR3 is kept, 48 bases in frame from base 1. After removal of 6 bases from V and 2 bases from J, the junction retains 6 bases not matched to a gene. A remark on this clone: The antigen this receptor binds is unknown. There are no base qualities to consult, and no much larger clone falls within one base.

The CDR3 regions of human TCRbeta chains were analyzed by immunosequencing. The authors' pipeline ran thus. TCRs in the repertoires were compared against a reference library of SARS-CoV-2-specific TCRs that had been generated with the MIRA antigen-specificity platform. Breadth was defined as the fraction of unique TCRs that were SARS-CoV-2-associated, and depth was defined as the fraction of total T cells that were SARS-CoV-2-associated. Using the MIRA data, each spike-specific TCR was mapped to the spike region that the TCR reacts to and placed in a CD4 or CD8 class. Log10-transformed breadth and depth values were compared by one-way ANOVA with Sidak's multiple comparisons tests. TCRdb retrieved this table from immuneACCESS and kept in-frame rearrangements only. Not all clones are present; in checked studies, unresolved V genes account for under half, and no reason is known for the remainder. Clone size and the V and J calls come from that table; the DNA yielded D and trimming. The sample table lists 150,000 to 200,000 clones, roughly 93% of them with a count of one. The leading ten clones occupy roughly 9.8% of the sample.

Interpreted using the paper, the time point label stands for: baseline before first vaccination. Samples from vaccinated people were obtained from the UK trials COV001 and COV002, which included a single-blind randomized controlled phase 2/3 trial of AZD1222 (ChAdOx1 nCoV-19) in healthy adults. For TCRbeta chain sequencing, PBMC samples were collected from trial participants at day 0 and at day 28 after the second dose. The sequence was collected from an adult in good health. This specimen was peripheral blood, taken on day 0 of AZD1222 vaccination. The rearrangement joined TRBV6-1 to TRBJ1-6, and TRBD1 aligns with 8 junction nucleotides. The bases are TGTGCCAGCAGCGAACAGGGGGGTACCTATAATTCACCCCTCCACTTT. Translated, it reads CASSEQGGTYNSPLHF.